This TCR beta chain originates from a study of blood T cell repertoires in COVID-19. Overall study: The study drew acute and convalescent COVID-19 samples from the United States, Italy and Spain. The cDNA or gDNA used as material had been derived from T cells, B-cell-depleted T cells, or PBMCs.

A note on this clone: Other DNA sequences in the sample encode the same CDR3.

Original methodology: Amplifying reference gene primers gave estimates of nucleated cell counts. Clones were sequenced by immunoSEQ multiplex PCR, and TCRdb holds only the in-frame ones, with some missing. V, J and clone size reflect that table, while D and trimming were determined from the DNA. The sample lists around 200,000 clones; approximately 86% were seen once. Germline values: CDR1 SGHRS, CDR2 YFSETQ. The CDR3 has 15 residues. V was pared by 4 bases and J by 3 bases, with 6 bases of the junction left unmatched. Sequenced sample: peripheral blood. The gene calls are TRBV5-1 and TRBJ2-7; 11 bases line up with TRBD2. This sequence was found in a man aged 65 to 85 with acute or convalescent COVID-19. The CDR3, as DNA: TGCGCCAGCAGCCTTGGGACTAGCGGAATCTACGAGCAGTACTTC. This encodes CASSLGTSGIYEQYF. The variable domain in full, completed from reference TRBV5-1 and TRBJ2-7, reads KAGVTQTPRYLIKTRGQQVTLSCSPISGHRSVSWYQQTPGQGLQFLFEYFSETQRNKGNFPGRFSGRQFSNSRSEMNVSTLELGDSALYLCASSLGTSGIYEQYFGPGTRLTVT.